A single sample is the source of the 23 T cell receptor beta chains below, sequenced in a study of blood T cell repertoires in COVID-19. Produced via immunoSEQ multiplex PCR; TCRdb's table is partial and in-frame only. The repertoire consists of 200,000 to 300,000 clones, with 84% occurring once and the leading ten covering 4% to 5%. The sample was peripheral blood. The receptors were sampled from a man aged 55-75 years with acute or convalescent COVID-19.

The CDR3 bases are TGTGCCAGCCGCTACAGGGAAATGAACACTGAAGCTTTCTTT. Its translation: CASRYREMNTEAFF. The rearrangement joins TRBV6-6 to TRBJ1-1; D is perhaps TRBD1 (6 bases). V shed 8 bases and J shed 0 bases, with 13 bases lying between them. This CDR3 comprises 14 residues. Germline V gives CDR1 MNHNY, CDR2 SVGAGI (reference sequence).

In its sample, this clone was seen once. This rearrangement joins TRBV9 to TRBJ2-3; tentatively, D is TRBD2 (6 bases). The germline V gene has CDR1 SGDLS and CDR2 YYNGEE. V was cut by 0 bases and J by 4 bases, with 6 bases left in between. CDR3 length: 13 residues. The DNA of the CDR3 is TGTGCCAGCAGCGTAGGGGGGGCAGATACGCAGTATTTT. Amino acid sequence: CASSVGGADTQYF.

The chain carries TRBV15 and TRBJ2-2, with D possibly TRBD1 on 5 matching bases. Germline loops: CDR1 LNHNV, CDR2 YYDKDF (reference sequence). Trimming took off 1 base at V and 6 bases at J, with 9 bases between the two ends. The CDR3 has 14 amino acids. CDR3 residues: CATSRGGGAGELFF. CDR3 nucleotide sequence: TGTGCCACCAGCAGAGGGGGCGGAGCCGGGGAGCTGTTTTTT.

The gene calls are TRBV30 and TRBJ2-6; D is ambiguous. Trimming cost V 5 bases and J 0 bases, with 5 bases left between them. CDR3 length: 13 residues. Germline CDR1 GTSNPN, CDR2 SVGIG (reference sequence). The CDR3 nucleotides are TGTGCCTGGGCCAACTCTGGGGCCAACGTCCTGACTTTC. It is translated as CAWANSGANVLTF.

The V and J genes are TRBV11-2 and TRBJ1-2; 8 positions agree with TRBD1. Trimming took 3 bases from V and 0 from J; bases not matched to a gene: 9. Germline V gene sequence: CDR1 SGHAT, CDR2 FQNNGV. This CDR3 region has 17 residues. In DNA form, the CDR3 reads TGTGCCAGCAGCTTTGGGTTTCGGACAGGGCCTAACTATGGCTACACCTTC. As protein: CASSFGFRTGPNYGYTF.

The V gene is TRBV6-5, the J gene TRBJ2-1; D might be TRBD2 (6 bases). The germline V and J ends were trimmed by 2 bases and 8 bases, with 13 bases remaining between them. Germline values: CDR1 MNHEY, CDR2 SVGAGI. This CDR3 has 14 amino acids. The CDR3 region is CASSYASASHEQFF. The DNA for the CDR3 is TGTGCCAGCAGTTACGCTAGCGCCAGCCATGAGCAGTTCTTC.

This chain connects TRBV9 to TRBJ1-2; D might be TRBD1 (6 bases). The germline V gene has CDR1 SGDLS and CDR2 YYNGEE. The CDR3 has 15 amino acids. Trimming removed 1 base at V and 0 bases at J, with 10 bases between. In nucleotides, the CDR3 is TGTGCCAGCAGCGTAAGTTGGGGGCCTAACTATGGCTACACCTTC. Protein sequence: CASSVSWGPNYGYTF.

The CDR3 bases are TGTGCCAGCAGAGAATCGGGCGGAGGATGGGGTTCACCCCTCCACTTT. It translates to CASRESGGGWGSPLHF. The genes are TRBV6-1 and TRBJ1-6, with D unresolved. Germline lookup yields CDR1 MNHNS and CDR2 SASEGT. The ends were cut back, 6 bases at V and 9 bases at J, with 21 bases in the middle. CDR3 length: 16 residues.

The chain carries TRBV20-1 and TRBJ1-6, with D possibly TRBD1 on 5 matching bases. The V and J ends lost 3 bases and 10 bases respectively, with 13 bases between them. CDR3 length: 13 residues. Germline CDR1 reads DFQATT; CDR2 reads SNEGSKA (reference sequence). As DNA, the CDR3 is TGCAGTGCTAGTGGGCAGGGAAGATCACCCCTCCACTTT. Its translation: CSASGQGRSPLHF.

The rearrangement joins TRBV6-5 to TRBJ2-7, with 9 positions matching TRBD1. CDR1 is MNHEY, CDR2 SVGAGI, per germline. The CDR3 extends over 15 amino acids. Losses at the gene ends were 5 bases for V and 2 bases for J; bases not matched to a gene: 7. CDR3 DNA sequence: TGTGCCAGCAGTCGCATGGACAGGGGCACCTACGAGCAGTACTTC. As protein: CASSRMDRGTYEQYF.

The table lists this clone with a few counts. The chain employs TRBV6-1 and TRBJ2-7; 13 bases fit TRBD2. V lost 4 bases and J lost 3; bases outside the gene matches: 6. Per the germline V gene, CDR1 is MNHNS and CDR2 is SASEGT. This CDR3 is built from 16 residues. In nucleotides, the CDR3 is TGTGCCAGCAGTGCGCCGCGGACTAGCGGGAGCTACGAGCAGTACTTC. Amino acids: CASSAPRTSGSYEQYF.

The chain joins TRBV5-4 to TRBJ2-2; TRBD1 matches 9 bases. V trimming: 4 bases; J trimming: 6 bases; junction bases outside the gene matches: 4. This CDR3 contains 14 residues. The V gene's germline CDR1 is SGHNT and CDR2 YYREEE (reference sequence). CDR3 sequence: CASSANRGPGELFF. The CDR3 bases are TGTGCCAGCAGCGCCAACAGGGGGCCCGGGGAGCTGTTTTTT.

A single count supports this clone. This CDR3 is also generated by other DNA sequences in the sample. DNA for the CDR3: TGCGCCAGCAGCTTGGGGCAGGTATACAATGAGCAGTTCTTC. The encoded protein is CASSLGQVYNEQFF. This chain uses TRBV5-1 with TRBJ2-1; the D is unclear. This CDR3 comprises 14 residues. Per germline, CDR1 SGHRS and CDR2 YFSETQ. Trimming pared 0 bases from V and 4 bases from J, leaving 8 bases between.

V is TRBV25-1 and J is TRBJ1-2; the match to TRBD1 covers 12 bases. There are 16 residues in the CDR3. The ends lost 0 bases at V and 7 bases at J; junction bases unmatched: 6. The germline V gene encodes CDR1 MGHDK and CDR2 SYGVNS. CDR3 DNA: TGTGCCAGCAGTGAATATCTGGGACAGGGGGCGCGTGGCTACACCTTC. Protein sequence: CASSEYLGQGARGYTF.

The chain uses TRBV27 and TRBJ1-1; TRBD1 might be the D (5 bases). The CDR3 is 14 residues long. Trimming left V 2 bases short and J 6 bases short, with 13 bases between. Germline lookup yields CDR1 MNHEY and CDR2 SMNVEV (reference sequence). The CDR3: CASSLLTGRAEAFF. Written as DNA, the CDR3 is TGTGCCAGCAGTTTACTCACAGGAAGGGCTGAAGCTTTCTTT.

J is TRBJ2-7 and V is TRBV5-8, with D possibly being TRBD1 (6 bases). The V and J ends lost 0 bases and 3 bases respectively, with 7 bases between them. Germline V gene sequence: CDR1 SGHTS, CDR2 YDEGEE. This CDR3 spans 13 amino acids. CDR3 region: CASSLGGGYEQYF. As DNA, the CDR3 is TGTGCCAGCAGCTTGGGAGGGGGCTACGAGCAGTACTTC.

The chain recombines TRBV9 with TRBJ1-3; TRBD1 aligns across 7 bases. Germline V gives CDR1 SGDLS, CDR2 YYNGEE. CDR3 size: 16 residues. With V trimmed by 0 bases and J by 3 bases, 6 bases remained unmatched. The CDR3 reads CASSVVSRGFGNTIYF. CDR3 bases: TGTGCCAGCAGCGTAGTTTCCAGGGGGTTTGGAAACACCATATATTTT.

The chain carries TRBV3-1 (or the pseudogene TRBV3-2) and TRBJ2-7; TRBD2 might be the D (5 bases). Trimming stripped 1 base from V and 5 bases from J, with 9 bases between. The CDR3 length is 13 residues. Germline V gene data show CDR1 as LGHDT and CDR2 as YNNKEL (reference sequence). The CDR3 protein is CASSQGGLDEQYF. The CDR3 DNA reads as TGTGCCAGCAGCCAAGGAGGGCTCGACGAGCAGTACTTC.

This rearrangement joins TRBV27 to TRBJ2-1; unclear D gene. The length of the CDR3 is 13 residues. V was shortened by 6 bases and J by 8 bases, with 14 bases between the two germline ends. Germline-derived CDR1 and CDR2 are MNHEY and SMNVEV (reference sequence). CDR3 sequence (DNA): TGTGCCAGCAGCTGGTCACTCGTCTATGAGCAGTTCTTC. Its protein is CASSWSLVYEQFF.

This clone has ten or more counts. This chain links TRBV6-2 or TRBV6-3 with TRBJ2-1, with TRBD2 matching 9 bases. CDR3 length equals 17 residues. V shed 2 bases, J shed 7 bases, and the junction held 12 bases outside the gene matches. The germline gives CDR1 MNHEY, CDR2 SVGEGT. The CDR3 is CASSYDVAGGPRNEQFF. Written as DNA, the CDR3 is TGTGCCAGCAGTTACGATGTGGCGGGGGGGCCGCGGAATGAGCAGTTCTTC.

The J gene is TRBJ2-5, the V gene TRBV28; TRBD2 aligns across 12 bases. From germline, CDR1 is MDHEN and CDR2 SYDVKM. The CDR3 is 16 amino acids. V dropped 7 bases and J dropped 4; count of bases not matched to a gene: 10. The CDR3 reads CASTSTSGSGGETQYF. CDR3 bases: TGTGCCAGCACTTCGACTAGCGGGAGCGGGGGAGAGACCCAGTACTTC.

The CDR3 here is CASSHTPQGRDTEAFF. The DNA for the CDR3 is TGTGCCAGCTCCCACACCCCCCAGGGGAGGGACACTGAAGCTTTCTTT. The chain couples TRBV18 to TRBJ1-1; possible D gene TRBD1, 6 bases. CDR3 size: 16 residues. The germline CDR1 and CDR2 sequences are KGHSH and LQKENI. V dropped 6 bases and J dropped 3 bases, with 20 bases sitting between them.

Written as DNA, the CDR3 is TGTGCCAGCTCACCGGCTCGGGACTCCTCCTACGAGCAGTACTTC. Encoded protein: CASSPARDSSYEQYF. The chain recombines TRBV18 with TRBJ2-7; D possibly corresponds to TRBD2 (6 bases). The germline V gene encodes CDR1 KGHSH and CDR2 LQKENI. The CDR3 runs to 15 residues. Trimming took 3 bases from V and 0 from J, leaving 12 bases between them. The variable domain in full, completed from reference TRBV18 and TRBJ2-7, reads NAGVMQNPRHLVRRRGQEARLRCSPMKGHSHVYWYRQLPEEGLKFMVYLQKENIIDESGMPKERFSAEFPKEGPSILRIQQVVRGDSAAYFCASSPARDSSYEQYFGPGTRLTVT.